What follows are 16 T cell receptor beta chains derived from one specimen sequenced in a study of blood T cell repertoires in COVID-19. Using immunoSEQ multiplex PCR, the repertoire was profiled, and TCRdb retains in-frame clones only, with some absent. The table has some 150,000 clones, over 65% seen once. Sequencing was done on a sample of PBMCs or T cells enriched from blood (not recorded which). All receptors derive from a woman between 50 and 59 years old who had recovered from COVID-19.

This rearrangement joins TRBV30 to TRBJ1-3, with a tentative D call TRBD1 (5 bases). In germline, CDR1 is GTSNPN, CDR2 SVGIG (reference sequence). The CDR3 has 14 residues. The V gene lost 3 bases and the J gene lost 1 base, with 10 bases spanning the gap. CDR3 sequence: CAWRDRGSGNTIYF. CDR3 DNA sequence: TGTGCCTGGAGGGACCGGGGGTCTGGAAACACCATATATTTT.

The chain links TRBV28 to TRBJ2-3; 7 bases align to TRBD1. Trimming took 6 bases from V and 1 from J; bases not matched to a gene: 10. Germline values: CDR1 MDHEN, CDR2 SYDVKM. CDR3 length: 16 residues. As DNA, the CDR3 is TGTGCCAGCAGCTATCGCAGGGGGTGGGGCACAGATACGCAGTATTTT. Protein product: CASSYRRGWGTDTQYF.

This clone was seen only once. V and J are TRBV7-2 and TRBJ1-4; TRBD1 matches 10 bases. In germline, CDR1 is SGHTA, CDR2 FQGNSA. CDR3 size: 19 residues. The trim removed 2 bases at V and 7 bases at J, leaving 16 bases unmatched. The chain's CDR3 is CASSLRGTRGTGAGEKLFF. CDR3 in DNA: TGTGCCAGCAGCTTAAGGGGCACCCGTGGGACAGGGGCAGGTGAAAAACTGTTTTTT.

This clone has a single count. The chain joins TRBV4-1 to TRBJ1-3, with TRBD1 matching over 7 bases. V lost 4 bases, J lost 4 bases, and 10 bases stayed unmatched. Germline CDR1 reads MGHRA; CDR2 reads YSYEKL. The CDR3 covers 16 residues. The CDR3 loop reads CASSRTGDHSGNTIYF. In DNA form, the CDR3 reads TGCGCCAGCAGCCGGACAGGAGACCACTCCGGAAACACCATATATTTT.

This chain links TRBV7-3 with TRBJ1-1; D call uncertain. From germline, CDR1 is SGHTA and CDR2 FQGTGA. The CDR3 loop spans 14 amino acids. The V gene lost 2 bases and the J gene lost 0 bases, with 7 bases spanning the gap. The CDR3 loop is CASSLGPLNTEAFF. The CDR3 DNA follows: TGTGCCAGCAGCTTAGGGCCCCTGAACACTGAAGCTTTCTTT.

The table lists this clone with a count of one. CDR3 sequence: CASSLEGPGDTQYF. The CDR3 bases are TGTGCCAGCAGCTTAGAGGGGCCTGGGGATACGCAGTATTTT. This chain joins TRBV7-2 and TRBJ2-3; D may be TRBD1 (5 bases). The germline gives CDR1 SGHTA, CDR2 FQGNSA. Trimming took 1 base from V and 6 from J, leaving 11 bases between them. The CDR3 runs 14 residues.

The chain is built from TRBV28 and TRBJ2-5; 13 nucleotides agree with TRBD2. CDR1 is MDHEN and CDR2 is SYDVKM in the germline V gene. The length of the CDR3 is 17 residues. V shed 3 bases, J shed 2 bases, and the junction held 6 bases outside the gene matches. CDR3 in amino acids: CASSFPGLAGPQETQYF. The CDR3 DNA sequence: TGTGCCAGCAGTTTCCCGGGACTAGCGGGGCCTCAAGAGACCCAGTACTTC.

This clone was seen more than once but under ten times. The V gene is TRBV5-1, the J gene TRBJ1-4, with 9 bases that match TRBD1. Germline CDR1 is SGHRS and CDR2 is YFSETQ. The CDR3 extends over 17 amino acids. V shed 2 bases and J 0 bases; nucleotides not matched to a gene: 5. DNA of the CDR3: TGCGCCAGCAGCTTCACACGACAGGGGGCAACTAATGAAAAACTGTTTTTT. Protein: CASSFTRQGATNEKLFF.

The V call is TRBV11-3, the J call TRBJ1-2; 9 bases fit TRBD1. This CDR3 is 17 amino acids long. Germline V gene data show CDR1 as SGHNT and CDR2 as YENEEA. V lost 0 bases and J lost 3; bases outside the gene matches: 8. CDR3 coding DNA: TGTGCCAGCAGCTTAGATGGGACAGGGAGAGGTGACTATGGCTACACCTTC. Its translation is CASSLDGTGRGDYGYTF. Full variable domain (rest looked up from reference TRBV11-3 and TRBJ1-2): EAGVVQSPRYKIIEKKQPVAFWCNPISGHNTLYWYLQNLGQGPELLIRYENEEAVDDSQLPKDRFSAERLKGVDSTLKIQPAELGDSAVYLCASSLDGTGRGDYGYTFGSGTRLTVV.

The gene calls are TRBV6-5 and TRBJ1-5; no clear D gene. The germline V and J ends were trimmed by 0 bases and 5 bases, with 5 bases remaining between them. The length of the CDR3 is 13 residues. Germline-derived CDR1 and CDR2 are MNHEY and SVGAGI. The CDR3 spells CASSYSEYQPQHF. In DNA, the CDR3 is TGTGCCAGCAGTTACTCGGAGTATCAGCCCCAGCATTTT.

The rearrangement uses TRBV11-3 and TRBJ1-4, with D possibly matching TRBD1 (5 bases). CDR1 and CDR2 from the germline V gene are SGHNT and YENEEA. The V end was cut by 5 bases, the J end by 7 bases, with 17 bases between. This CDR3 comprises 15 residues. The CDR3 DNA sequence: TGTGCCAGCAGCCCCTCCGGGGGGGGAAGTGAAAAACTGTTTTTT. Translated, it gives CASSPSGGGSEKLFF.

This clone was recorded only once. The chain carries TRBV28 and TRBJ1-6, with a weak D call TRBD1 (5 bases). Trimming left V 5 bases short and J 7 bases short, with 15 bases between. CDR1 is MDHEN, CDR2 SYDVKM, per germline. The CDR3 sequence is 15 residues long. The CDR3 here is CASSNPGILNSPLHF. Written as DNA, the CDR3 is TGTGCCAGCAGTAACCCAGGGATATTGAATTCACCCCTCCACTTT.

The chain combines TRBV19 with TRBJ1-6, with a possible D match to TRBD1 (6 bases). The CDR3 extends over 15 amino acids. The V gene lost 6 bases and the J gene lost 7 bases, with 16 bases spanning the gap. Looked up from germline, CDR1 is LNHDA and CDR2 is SQIVND (reference sequence). CDR3 loop: CASSRGAELNSPLHF. The CDR3 region has the DNA TGTGCCAGTAGCCGGGGGGCAGAACTAAATTCACCCCTCCACTTT.

The chain combines TRBV5-1 with TRBJ1-1; no reliable D call. V was shortened by 4 bases and J by 7 bases, with 20 bases between the two germline ends. CDR3 size: 15 residues. The V gene's germline CDR1 is SGHRS and CDR2 YFSETQ. For the CDR3, the DNA is TGCGCCAGCAGCCCGAATTTTCAGGTTTCTGTTGAAGCTTTCTTT. This gives the protein CASSPNFQVSVEAFF. Full variable domain (rest looked up from reference TRBV5-1 and TRBJ1-1): KAGVTQTPRYLIKTRGQQVTLSCSPISGHRSVSWYQQTPGQGLQFLFEYFSETQRNKGNFPGRFSGRQFSNSRSEMNVSTLELGDSALYLCASSPNFQVSVEAFFGQGTRLTVV.

This chain links TRBV30 with TRBJ2-7; D possibly corresponds to TRBD1 (6 bases). From germline, CDR1 is GTSNPN and CDR2 SVGIG (reference sequence). CDR3 length: 14 amino acids. V lost 2 bases and J 6 bases, leaving 17 bases between the germline ends. In DNA form, the CDR3 reads TGTGCCTGGAGTCTCAGGGGTTCTCGCGGCGAGCAGTACGTC. This sequence encodes CAWSLRGSRGEQYV.

J is TRBJ1-1 and V is TRBV6-2 or TRBV6-3; no reliable D call. The V end lost 5 bases, the J end lost 1 base, and 5 bases lay between the germline ends. CDR3 size: 12 residues. Germline values: CDR1 MNHEY, CDR2 SVGEGT. The CDR3 DNA reads as TGTGCCAGCAGTATCAGGAACACTGAAGCTTTCTTT. This encodes CASSIRNTEAFF.